The rows below give T cell receptor beta chains drawn from one sample of a study of T cells in Graves' hyperthyroidism and ophthalmopathy. MiXCR, run by TCRdb on the multiplex PCR reads, gives a single entry per CDR3 protein. The sample contains about 560,000 distinct CDR3 sequences, more than 45% of which appear only once. The material sequenced was peripheral blood or thyroid tissue (not recorded which). The receptor source for this set is a woman aged 18-35 years with Graves' hyperthyroidism. CDR3s leave out the opening cysteine and the closing phenylalanine or tryptophan. Clone size is given for some rows only: seen once, a few or many times, or a class if the clone is expanded.

cdr3_length: 15; clone_size: many; v_call: TRBV7-2; cdr3_aa: ASSLGRTALAHTEAF
cdr3_length: 12; clone_size: many; v_call: TRBV25-1; cdr3_aa: ASSDRGISYEQY
cdr3_length: 12; clone_size: few; v_call: TRBV7-9; cdr3_aa: ASSALGAAGELF
cdr3_length: 13; clone_size: -; v_call: TRBV7-2; cdr3_aa: ASSSRLAATDTQY
cdr3_length: 11; clone_size: -; v_call: TRBV24-1; cdr3_aa: ATPPADYYGHT
cdr3_length: 13; clone_size: -; v_call: TRBV7-9; cdr3_aa: ASSQDRRGPTEAF
cdr3_length: 14; clone_size: -; v_call: TRBV2; cdr3_aa: AIRGGGTGNTGELF
cdr3_length: 10; clone_size: many; v_call: TRBV29-1; cdr3_aa: SVRGSGNTIY
cdr3_length: 10; clone_size: -; v_call: TRBV2; cdr3_aa: ASTGDGSPLH
cdr3_length: 12; clone_size: once; v_call: TRBV29-1; cdr3_aa: SALRDSSDGELF
cdr3_length: 13; clone_size: -; v_call: TRBV24-1; cdr3_aa: ATPPRTGGIGELF
cdr3_length: 13; clone_size: -; v_call: TRBV7-9; cdr3_aa: ASSSFGEGRIEQY
cdr3_length: 11; clone_size: -; v_call: TRBV5-4; cdr3_aa: ASSGQGTSEAF
cdr3_length: 12; clone_size: -; v_call: TRBV19; cdr3_aa: ASSETPGGDTQY
cdr3_length: 9; clone_size: many; v_call: TRBV10-3; cdr3_aa: AISEGTEQY
cdr3_length: 11; clone_size: -; v_call: TRBV6-1; cdr3_aa: ASSEVRGSEQY
cdr3_length: 13; clone_size: many; v_call: TRBV9; cdr3_aa: ASSRSGRANEKLF
cdr3_length: 12; clone_size: -; v_call: TRBV14; cdr3_aa: ASRISGQGETQY
cdr3_length: 11; clone_size: few; v_call: TRBV7-3; cdr3_aa: ASSKQGIDGYT
cdr3_length: 11; clone_size: -; v_call: TRBV2; cdr3_aa: ASPGDGNTEAF
cdr3_length: 10; clone_size: few; v_call: TRBV29-1; cdr3_aa: SVETGDYEQY
cdr3_length: 13; clone_size: -; v_call: TRBV10-3; cdr3_aa: AISEILADHYEQY
cdr3_length: 12; clone_size: -; v_call: TRBV20-1; cdr3_aa: SARGRDNSYEQY
cdr3_length: 9; clone_size: -; v_call: TRBV10-3; cdr3_aa: AGGGNYGYT
cdr3_length: 8; clone_size: -; v_call: TRBV10-3; cdr3_aa: AISDGGPF
cdr3_length: 13; clone_size: -; v_call: TRBV12-3/TRBV12-4; cdr3_aa: ASSLGLADGETQY
cdr3_length: 13; clone_size: -; v_call: TRBV7-3; cdr3_aa: ASSIGSAGANVLT
cdr3_length: 11; clone_size: few; v_call: TRBV7-2; cdr3_aa: ASSLAVSGELF
cdr3_length: 14; clone_size: many; v_call: TRBV29-1; cdr3_aa: SVDGRTGTGKDGYT
cdr3_length: 14; clone_size: many; v_call: TRBV24-1; cdr3_aa: ATSGPARPRGYGYT
cdr3_length: 16; clone_size: -; v_call: TRBV2; cdr3_aa: ASSEPGLAGGSTGELF
cdr3_length: 14; clone_size: -; v_call: TRBV10-3; cdr3_aa: AISEQREGASYEQY
cdr3_length: 13; clone_size: few; v_call: TRBV10-3; cdr3_aa: AISEHTGLQETQY
cdr3_length: 12; clone_size: -; v_call: TRBV2; cdr3_aa: ASSISGARQPQH
cdr3_length: 10; clone_size: -; v_call: TRBV29-1; cdr3_aa: SVEDGGNTIY
cdr3_length: 10; clone_size: -; v_call: TRBV24-1; cdr3_aa: ASTGSGDEQY
cdr3_length: 13; clone_size: -; v_call: TRBV25-1; cdr3_aa: ASSEWTAPDSGYT
cdr3_length: 13; clone_size: once; v_call: TRBV13; cdr3_aa: ASSSTGGPMNTIY
cdr3_length: 12; clone_size: -; v_call: TRBV2; cdr3_aa: ASSRTESSFEQY
cdr3_length: 13; clone_size: -; v_call: TRBV4-3; cdr3_aa: ASSQRFSMNTEAF
cdr3_length: 10; clone_size: many; v_call: TRBV19; cdr3_aa: ASSIVSSGYT
cdr3_length: 13; clone_size: -; v_call: TRBV12-3/TRBV12-4; cdr3_aa: ASSSPDVMNTEAF
cdr3_length: 14; clone_size: -; v_call: TRBV19; cdr3_aa: ASSQLGQSGNPPQH
cdr3_length: 12; clone_size: once; v_call: TRBV7-2; cdr3_aa: ASRTRATEETQY
cdr3_length: 12; clone_size: -; v_call: TRBV11-3; cdr3_aa: ASSLAGRPGSQH
cdr3_length: 11; clone_size: many; v_call: TRBV10-3; cdr3_aa: AIRQDRLSEQY
cdr3_length: 11; clone_size: many; v_call: TRBV2; cdr3_aa: ASLPDSNQPQH
cdr3_length: 10; clone_size: many; v_call: TRBV7-9; cdr3_aa: ASNRMNTEAF
cdr3_length: 14; clone_size: -; v_call: TRBV7-6; cdr3_aa: ASSQGGQGVTYEQY
cdr3_length: 13; clone_size: few; v_call: TRBV10-3; cdr3_aa: AISEAAMGQETQY
cdr3_length: 11; clone_size: -; v_call: TRBV19; cdr3_aa: ASSIFANQPQH